The sequence of this TCR beta chain was determined in a study of graft-versus-host responses after intestinal transplantation (TCRdb year 2021). For context, the study as a whole: Multivisceral, liver-intestinal, or isolated intestinal transplants were received by the recipients. After intestinal transplantation, graft-versus-host and host-versus-graft alloreactive T cell clones in the graft, circulation and bone marrow were tracked using bulk TCR-beta CDR3 sequencing. Alloreactive clones were identified by sequencing pre-transplant mixed lymphocyte reaction products and comparing them with unstimulated pre-transplant donor and recipient T cells. A peak of at least 4% donor T cells among recipient peripheral blood mononuclear cells was the definition used for donor T cell macrochimerism. The cohort enrolled some 23 intestinal transplant recipients, one of whom was a retransplant, and 3 patients without pretransplant specimens were excluded. Instead of going to the commercial service, samples from a few later patients were sequenced in-house on an Illumina MiSeq and processed with MiXCR. Every recipient was given anti-thymocyte globulin induction, followed by roughly 3 years of maintenance tacrolimus and steroids. Summary of the overall study and its limitations: Early after transplant, declines in HvG clones were associated with peak levels of circulating GvH clones. Conclusions were limited by the relatively low number and heterogeneity of intestinal transplant patients. GvH clones were detected in recipient bone marrow, and some appeared earlier in ileal mucosa or blood, consistent with an intestinal mucosal origin. High GvH to HvG T cell clonal ratios were observed in the allografts of patients with donor T cell macrochimerism.

V and J lose 5 bases and 3 bases, and a span of 21 bases separates them. Looking up the germline V gene yields CDR1 SGHVS and CDR2 FNYEAQ. The CDR3 sequence holds 17 residues, the cysteine and phenylalanine included. Just CDR3 DNA is preserved here, 51 bases in frame from base 1. In regard to this clone: The specificity of this receptor is unknown. No quality values exist for individual bases; no much larger clone is one base distant.

Library creation used the immunoSEQ multiplex PCR assay. For most patients, genomic DNA was isolated using the Qiagen DNeasy Blood and Tissue Kit and was shipped frozen to Adaptive Biotechnologies for TCR sequencing. For most patients, genomic DNA was subjected to high-throughput TCR-beta CDR3 sequencing by Adaptive Biotechnologies. The original methods were these. TCR sequencing data for over 15 patients were retrieved from Adaptive's ImmunoSEQ software; a few other patients were processed with MiXCR and VDJtools. To correct CD4 versus CD8 sorting errors, sequences present in both subsets at a frequency ratio below 5:1 were removed. CDR3 nucleotide sequences shared between donor and recipient were removed because the origin of such sequences could not be assigned. Alloreactive clones required at least 2-fold expansion over unstimulated cells and minimum CFSE-low frequency of 0.002% (template counts) or 0.001% (read counts). A clone was considered mappable if detected in the sequenced pre-transplant spleen, lymph node, or MLR CFSE-low populations of the donor or recipient. Cumulative frequency of alloreactive clones was calculated as a percentage of all sequences weighted by copy number. TCRdb mirrors the immuneACCESS table, restricted to in-frame sequences. Some clones are absent from its copies; in checked studies, under half trace to an unresolved V gene, and the reason for the others is unknown. Clone size and V and J calls were adopted from that table, with D and trimming inferred from the DNA. The sample yields about 82,000 clones; about nine tenths were counted once. The ten largest clones take up 0.1% of the sample.

The time point label on this specimen signifies: cells obtained before transplantation from donor or recipient. CD3+CD4+ and CD3+CD8+ populations were FACS-sorted from unstimulated pre-transplant donor and recipient cells taken from spleen or lymph nodes. Here the chain combines TRBV7-6 and TRBJ2-3; the D segment could be TRBD2, given 6 matching bases. This receptor was taken from a human donor who received an intestinal transplant. The sample in question was unstimulated CD4+ T cells sorted from spleen or lymph node cells, obtained before intestinal transplant. The nucleotides are TGTGCCAGCAGCCCTGCACCTGGGTTAAGCGGGACAGATACGCAGTATTTT. Its protein reads: CASSPAPGLSGTDTQYF.